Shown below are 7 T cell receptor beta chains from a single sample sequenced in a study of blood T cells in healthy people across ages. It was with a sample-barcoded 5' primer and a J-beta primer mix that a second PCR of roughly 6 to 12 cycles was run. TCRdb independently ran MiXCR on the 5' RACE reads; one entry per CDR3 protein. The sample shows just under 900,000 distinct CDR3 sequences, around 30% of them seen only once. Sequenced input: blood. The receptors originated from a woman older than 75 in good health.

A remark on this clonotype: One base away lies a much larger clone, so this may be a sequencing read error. This CDR3 reads CAGSQRGNNEQFF. DNA of the CDR3: TGTGCCGGCAGCCAAAGAGGGAACAATGAGCAGTTCTTC. The chain employs TRBV3-1 and TRBJ2-1; D might be TRBD2 (5 bases). The CDR3 runs to 13 residues. Germline CDR1 and CDR2: LGHDT and YNNKEL (reference sequence).

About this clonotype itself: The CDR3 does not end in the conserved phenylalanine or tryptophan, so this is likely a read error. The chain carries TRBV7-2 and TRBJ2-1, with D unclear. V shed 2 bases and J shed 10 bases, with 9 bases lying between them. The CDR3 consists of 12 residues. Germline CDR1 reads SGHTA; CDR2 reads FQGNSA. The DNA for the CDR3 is TGTGCCAGCAGCTTAATCGACCACGAGCAGTTCGTC. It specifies CASSLIDHEQFV.

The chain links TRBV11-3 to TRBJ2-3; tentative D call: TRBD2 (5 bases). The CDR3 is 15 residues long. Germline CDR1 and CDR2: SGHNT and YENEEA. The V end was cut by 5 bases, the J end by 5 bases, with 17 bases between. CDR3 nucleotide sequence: TGTGCCAGCAGCCCAGGACGGGGATCTGGAGATACGCAGTATTTT. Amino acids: CASSPGRGSGDTQYF.

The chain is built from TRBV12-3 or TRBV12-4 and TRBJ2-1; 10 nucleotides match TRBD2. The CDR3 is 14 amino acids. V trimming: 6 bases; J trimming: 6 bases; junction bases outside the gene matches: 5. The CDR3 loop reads CASRAGGPANEQFF. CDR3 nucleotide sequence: TGTGCCAGCAGAGCGGGAGGGCCGGCCAATGAGCAGTTCTTC.

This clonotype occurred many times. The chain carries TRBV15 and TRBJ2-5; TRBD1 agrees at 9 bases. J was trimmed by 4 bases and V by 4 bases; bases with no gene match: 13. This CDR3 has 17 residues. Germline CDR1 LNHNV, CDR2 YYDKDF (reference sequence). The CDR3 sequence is CATSTKLNRGRGETQYF. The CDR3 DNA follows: TGTGCCACCAGCACCAAGCTAAACAGGGGGCGCGGAGAGACCCAGTACTTC.

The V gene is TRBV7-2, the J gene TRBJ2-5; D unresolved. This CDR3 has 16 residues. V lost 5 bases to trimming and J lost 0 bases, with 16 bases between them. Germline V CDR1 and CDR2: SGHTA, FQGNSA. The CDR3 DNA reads TGTGCCAGCAGCCCCAGCGCGGTCCGGAACCAAGAGACCCAGTACTTC. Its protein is CASSPSAVRNQETQYF.

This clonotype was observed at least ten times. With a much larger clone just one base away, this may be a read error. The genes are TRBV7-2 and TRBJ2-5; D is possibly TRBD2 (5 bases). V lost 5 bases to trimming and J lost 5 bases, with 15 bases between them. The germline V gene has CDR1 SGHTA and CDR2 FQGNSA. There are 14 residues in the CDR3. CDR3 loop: CASSDTRRRETQYF. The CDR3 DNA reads TGTGCCAGCAGCGACACTAGGAGGCGCGAGACCCAGTACTTC.